The next 29 T cell receptor beta chains were all read from a single sample in a study of response to subunit inactivated influenza vaccine. TCRdb re-analysed the RT-PCR reads in MiXCR, keeping a single row per CDR3 protein. The data contain approximately 700,000 distinct CDR3 sequences, approximately 15% of them singletons. The source was PBMCs from blood, collected less than 15 days before vaccination. The origin of the receptors is a man aged 50-59 years who received an inactivated influenza vaccine.

The chain uses TRBV6-2 or TRBV6-3 and TRBJ2-7, with a tentative D call TRBD2 (7 bases). V lost 7 bases, J lost 2 bases, and 15 bases lay in between. Per germline, CDR1 MNHEY and CDR2 SVGEGT. The CDR3 has 14 amino acids. The CDR3 loop is CASTRGGGAYEQYF. CDR3 bases: TGTGCCAGCACCAGGGGAGGGGGTGCCTACGAGCAGTACTTC.

The chain employs TRBV29-1 and TRBJ2-1; 9 positions agree with TRBD2. V trimming: 6 bases; J trimming: 6 bases; junction bases outside the gene matches: 6. The CDR3 totals 13 residues. Germline CDR1 SQVTM, CDR2 ANQGSEA. CDR3 nucleotides: TGCAGCGTCAGCGGGAGGTTGGTCAATGAGCAGTTCTTC. Translating it yields CSVSGRLVNEQFF.

Many counts were recorded for this clonotype. The chain links TRBV6-6 to TRBJ2-2; D gene unclear. CDR3 length: 12 amino acids. Germline V CDR1 and CDR2: MNHNY, SVGAGI (reference sequence). Trimming pared 7 bases from V and 3 bases from J, leaving 6 bases between. The CDR3 region has the DNA TGTGCCAGCACTGGGTACACCGGGGAGCTGTTTTTT. Protein product: CASTGYTGELFF.

This clonotype was seen a handful of times. The rearrangement joins TRBV6-5 to TRBJ2-1; maybe TRBD1 (5 bases). Germline V gives CDR1 MNHEY, CDR2 SVGAGI. V lost 4 bases and J 8 bases, leaving 15 bases between the germline ends. The CDR3 covers 14 residues. The CDR3 DNA follows: TGTGCCAGCAGTTTAGGGTCTGGGGCACATGAGCAGTTCTTC. Protein: CASSLGSGAHEQFF.

The chain carries TRBV20-1 and TRBJ2-3; 10 bases map to TRBD2. Looked up from germline, CDR1 is DFQATT and CDR2 is SNEGSKA (reference sequence). Trimming took 6 bases from V and 3 from J; bases not matched to a gene: 12. This CDR3 is 16 amino acids long. The CDR3 region is CSANRLAGAGTDTQYF. CDR3 in DNA: TGCAGTGCCAATCGCCTAGCGGGAGCAGGGACAGATACGCAGTATTTT.

This clonotype has just a few counts. The chain uses TRBV4-1 and TRBJ1-1, with D hard to call. The V end was cut by 2 bases, the J end by 6 bases, with 7 bases between. The germline CDR1 and CDR2 sequences are MGHRA and YSYEKL. CDR3 size: 12 residues. CDR3 in amino acids: CASSQPWAEAFF. The CDR3 region has the DNA TGCGCCAGCAGCCAACCGTGGGCTGAAGCTTTCTTT.

This clonotype was seen more than once but under ten times. V and J are TRBV6-6 and TRBJ2-3, with D maybe TRBD2 (6 bases). CDR1 is MNHNY, CDR2 SVGAGI, per germline (reference sequence). V was trimmed by 6 bases and J by 4 bases, leaving 8 bases between them. The CDR3 length is 12 residues. The CDR3 is CASSGRSDTQYF. CDR3 sequence (DNA): TGTGCCAGCAGCGGGAGATCAGATACGCAGTATTTT.

The rearrangement uses TRBV7-2 and TRBJ2-7; 7 bases line up with TRBD1. The CDR3 length is 16 residues. Trimming cost V 1 base and J 3 bases; bases outside gene matches: 9. The germline V gene encodes CDR1 SGHTA and CDR2 FQGNSA. The CDR3: CASSLETGVGYYEQYF. CDR3 DNA: TGTGCCAGCAGCTTAGAAACAGGGGTGGGATACTACGAGCAGTACTTC.

This clonotype was detected only a few times. The chain combines TRBV11-2 with TRBJ2-1, with no clear D. Germline-derived CDR1 and CDR2 are SGHAT and FQNNGV. CDR3 length: 14 amino acids. V dropped 3 bases and J dropped 9 bases, with 15 bases sitting between them. Here the CDR3 DNA reads TGTGCCAGCAGCTTTGTGGCTGGAGTGGGTGAGCAGTTCTTC. It translates to CASSFVAGVGEQFF.

CDR3 coding DNA: TGTGCCAGCAGCCAAGGGCAGTACGAGCAGTACTTC. It codes for CASSQGQYEQYF. The chain combines TRBV3-1 with TRBJ2-7; D is unclear. This CDR3 spans 12 amino acids. Trimming left V 1 base short and J 4 bases short, with 5 bases between. Looked up from germline, CDR1 is LGHDT and CDR2 is YNNKEL (reference sequence).

The table lists this clonotype with many counts. V is TRBV7-2 and J is TRBJ2-3; D is unclear. The CDR3 has 15 residues. V lost 4 bases, J lost 3 bases, and 14 bases lay in between. In germline, CDR1 is SGHTA, CDR2 FQGNSA. Here the CDR3 reads CASSSQWRETDTQYF. DNA for the CDR3: TGTGCCAGCAGCTCACAGTGGAGAGAGACAGATACGCAGTATTTT.

This clonotype was recorded a few times. The chain combines TRBV30 with TRBJ2-5; 7 bases are shared with TRBD2. V shed 2 bases and J 0 bases; nucleotides not matched to a gene: 3. From germline, CDR1 is GTSNPN and CDR2 SVGIG (reference sequence). This CDR3 is built from 14 residues. CDR3 in DNA: TGTGCCTGGAGTAGCGGGGCGTACCAAGAGACCCAGTACTTC. It yields the protein CAWSSGAYQETQYF. The whole variable domain, filled in from reference TRBV30 and TRBJ2-5, reads SQTIHQWPATLVQPVGSPLSLECTVEGTSNPNLYWYRQAAGRGLQLLFYSVGIGQISSEVPQNLSASRPQDRQFILSSKKLLLSDSGFYLCAWSSGAYQETQYFGPGTRLLVL.

J is TRBJ2-3 and V is TRBV2, with a weak D call TRBD1 (5 bases). V dropped 3 bases and J dropped 3 bases, with 16 bases sitting between them. CDR3 length equals 16 residues. CDR1 SNHLY and CDR2 FYNNEI come from the germline V gene. In nucleotides, the CDR3 is TGTGCCAGCAGTGATGGCAGGGCTGGGTTGACAGATACGCAGTATTTT. Amino acid sequence: CASSDGRAGLTDTQYF.

This clonotype was seen a handful of times. The chain uses TRBV12-3 or TRBV12-4 and TRBJ2-3; D perhaps matches TRBD1 (6 bases). V was shortened by 6 bases and J by 3 bases, with 19 bases between the two germline ends. There are 16 residues in the CDR3. CDR3 sequence: CASRALTGRGTDTQYF. Written as DNA, the CDR3 is TGTGCCAGCAGAGCGCTAACAGGGCGTGGGACAGATACGCAGTATTTT.

This clonotype appeared a few times. The rearrangement uses TRBV28 and TRBJ2-2; 8 bases line up with TRBD1. Germline V gene sequence: CDR1 MDHEN, CDR2 SYDVKM. V was clipped by 7 bases and J by 6 bases; unmatched bases: 10. The CDR3 spans 15 residues. CDR3 nucleotides: TGTGCCAGCACCCTTTCCGCAGGGGGCTCCGGGGAGCTGTTTTTT. Encoded protein: CASTLSAGGSGELFF.

This clonotype has just a few counts. The chain carries TRBV6-2 or TRBV6-3 and TRBJ1-6; D possibly corresponds to TRBD1 (5 bases). V lost 6 bases to trimming and J lost 0 bases, with 12 bases between them. Germline V gene lookup returns CDR1 MNHEY and CDR2 SVGEGT. The CDR3 length is 16 residues. The CDR3 protein is CASRTRQSSYNSPLHF. The CDR3 nucleotides read TGTGCCAGCAGAACCAGACAGAGCTCCTATAATTCACCCCTCCACTTT.

The chain is built from TRBV4-3 and TRBJ1-6; maybe TRBD1 (5 bases). V gave up 0 bases and J gave up 0 bases, with 12 bases separating them. The CDR3 spans 18 residues. The V gene's germline CDR1 is LGHNA and CDR2 YSLEER. For the CDR3, the DNA is TGCGCCAGCAGCCAAGACTCCCCCAGGGCCTCCTATAATTCACCCCTCCACTTT. Its protein product is CASSQDSPRASYNSPLHF.

Only a few counts were recorded for this clonotype. The rearrangement joins TRBV12-3 or TRBV12-4 to TRBJ2-1; D gene uncertain. This CDR3 spans 15 amino acids. Trimming left V 6 bases short and J 6 bases short, with 18 bases between. CDR3 amino acids: CASRPSQGNSNEQFF. In DNA, the CDR3 is TGTGCCAGCAGGCCATCCCAAGGGAATTCCAATGAGCAGTTCTTC.

The chain joins TRBV3-1 to TRBJ1-2; D remains ambiguous. Trimming took off 4 bases at V and 7 bases at J, with 19 bases between the two ends. The CDR3 runs 15 residues. CDR1 and CDR2 (germline): LGHDT, YNNKEL (reference sequence). The CDR3 DNA is TGTGCCAGCAGCCCCCGTTTGGAAGGGCCTTTTGGCTACACCTTC. Protein: CASSPRLEGPFGYTF. Drawing the rest from reference TRBV3-1 and TRBJ1-2, the complete variable domain is DTAVSQTPKYLVTQMGNDKSIKCEQNLGHDTMYWYKQDSKKFLKIMFSYNNKELIINETVPNRFSPKSPDKAHLNLHINSLELGDSAVYFCASSPRLEGPFGYTFGSGTRLTVV.

The chain combines TRBV5-1 with TRBJ1-2; a possible D gene is TRBD1 (5 bases). Looked up from germline, CDR1 is SGHRS and CDR2 is YFSETQ. The CDR3 covers 15 residues. Trimming removed 5 bases at V and 0 bases at J, with 14 bases between. The chain's CDR3 is CASRRGVGPNYGYTF. Here the CDR3 DNA reads TGCGCCAGCAGACGCGGAGTGGGACCTAACTATGGCTACACCTTC. The variable domain in full, with the rest retrieved from reference TRBV5-1 and TRBJ1-2, is KAGVTQTPRYLIKTRGQQVTLSCSPISGHRSVSWYQQTPGQGLQFLFEYFSETQRNKGNFPGRFSGRQFSNSRSEMNVSTLELGDSALYLCASRRGVGPNYGYTFGSGTRLTVV.

This chain joins TRBV7-2 and TRBJ2-7, with 8 bases that match TRBD1. The ends lost 5 bases at V and 4 bases at J; junction bases unmatched: 7. The CDR3 is made up of 14 amino acids. Per the germline V gene, CDR1 is SGHTA and CDR2 is FQGNSA. The CDR3 DNA is TGTGCCAGCAGCCCGACAGGGGATGTGTACGAGCAGTACTTC. Protein sequence: CASSPTGDVYEQYF. The variable domain in full, with the rest retrieved from reference TRBV7-2 and TRBJ2-7, is GAGVSQSPSNKVTEKGKDVELRCDPISGHTALYWYRQSLGQGLEFLIYFQGNSAPDKSGLPSDRFSAERTGGSVSTLTIQRTQQEDSAVYLCASSPTGDVYEQYFGPGTRLTVT.

This clonotype has more than one count but fewer than ten. This chain connects TRBV4-3 to TRBJ2-5; no clear D gene. The ends were cut back, 1 base at V and 3 bases at J, with 6 bases in the middle. The CDR3 sequence is 13 residues long. Looked up from germline, CDR1 is LGHNA and CDR2 is YSLEER. In DNA form, the CDR3 reads TGCGCCAGCAGCCAAGCCAGAAAAGAGACCCAGTACTTC. It is translated as CASSQARKETQYF.

This clonotype was picked up a small number of times. The CDR3 nucleotides read TGTGCCAGCTCACCCCTCAGCGGGCCCTACAATGAGCAGTTCTTC. Translating it yields CASSPLSGPYNEQFF. V and J are TRBV18 and TRBJ2-1; maybe TRBD2 (6 bases). CDR1 KGHSH and CDR2 LQKENI come from the germline V gene. The CDR3 has 15 residues. V was trimmed by 3 bases and J by 2 bases, leaving 11 bases between them.

This clonotype has just a few counts. The V and J genes are TRBV9 and TRBJ2-7; no firm D call. Germline assignment: CDR1 SGDLS and CDR2 YYNGEE. The CDR3 has 13 residues. V was shortened by 0 bases and J by 6 bases, with 10 bases between the two germline ends. The CDR3 here is CASSVAGTPEQYF. The CDR3 coding sequence is TGTGCCAGCAGCGTAGCCGGTACCCCCGAGCAGTACTTC.

This clonotype was seen a few times. The chain couples TRBV20-1 to TRBJ2-3; perhaps TRBD1 as D (5 bases). Per the germline V gene, CDR1 is DFQATT and CDR2 is SNEGSKA (reference sequence). The CDR3 contains 14 residues. V gave up 1 base and J gave up 2 bases, with 10 bases separating them. This chain's CDR3 is CSARGGWATDTQYF. DNA of the CDR3: TGCAGTGCTAGAGGGGGCTGGGCCACAGATACGCAGTATTTT.

The chain links TRBV5-1 to TRBJ2-3, with TRBD1 matching over 7 bases. Germline-derived CDR1 and CDR2 are SGHRS and YFSETQ. This CDR3 contains 14 residues. Trimming cost V 4 bases and J 6 bases; bases outside gene matches: 8. As DNA, the CDR3 is TGCGCCAGCAGCATTAGGGGGCCAGGGGATACGCAGTATTTT. This gives the protein CASSIRGPGDTQYF.

The J gene is TRBJ1-5, the V gene TRBV6-1; TRBD1 matches 8 bases. J gave up 6 bases and V 4 bases, and 11 bases lay outside the gene matches. The germline gives CDR1 MNHNS, CDR2 SASEGT. This CDR3 comprises 16 residues. DNA of the CDR3: TGTGCCAGCAGTGTTCTGGCAGGGGGCTTTGTTCAGCCCCAGCATTTT. Protein product: CASSVLAGGFVQPQHF.

This clonotype was counted a few times. The chain has TRBV4-2 and TRBJ2-2; D is perhaps TRBD2 (5 bases). Germline loops: CDR1 LGHNA, CDR2 YNFKEQ. Trimming pared 1 base from V and 1 base from J, leaving 7 bases between. The CDR3 runs 15 residues. The CDR3 protein is CASSQVSGNTGELFF. DNA of the CDR3: TGTGCCAGCAGCCAAGTCAGCGGGAACACCGGGGAGCTGTTTTTT.

This clonotype was observed a handful of times. The chain has TRBV30 and TRBJ2-5, with a weak D call TRBD2 (5 bases). Between the trimmed V and J ends, which lost 2 bases and 9 bases, there was a span of 13 bases. The germline V gene encodes CDR1 GTSNPN and CDR2 SVGIG (reference sequence). The CDR3 sequence is 12 residues long. This chain's CDR3 is CAWSHPAAAQYF. In nucleotides, the CDR3 is TGTGCCTGGAGTCACCCCGCAGCGGCCCAGTACTTC.